This T cell receptor (beta chain) was recorded in a study of T-cell reconstitution after alpha-beta-depleted transplantation in children. Study-wide results and caveats: The main origin of T-cell counts and diversity one year after transplant was newly produced T cells. At day 60, the high TCRbeta diversity found in some patients originated from recipient T cells and thymic progenitors that had survived.

Unique molecular identifiers featured in how the TCRbeta library was prepared. TCRdb fed the PCR reads into MiXCR, producing one record per CDR3 protein. The sample has approximately 980,000 distinct CDR3 sequences, about 29% seen once. There are a few counts of this clonotype. Its antigen is undetermined. The CDR3 has 14 residues. V lost 3 bases, J lost 5 bases, and 16 bases lay in between. CDR1 and CDR2 (germline): SQVTM, ANQGSEA. This chain connects TRBV29-1 to TRBJ2-5; no firm D call. The receptor was isolated from a boy under two years old who had a stem cell transplant for SCID, so the T cells may come from the graft donor. The material sequenced was PBMCs, mostly from graft donor cells, taken 360 days after TCRalphabeta/CD19-depleted stem cell transplant. The CDR3 reads CSVDPGPTWETQYF. CDR3 nucleotide sequence: TGCAGCGTTGACCCCGGGCCAACGTGGGAGACCCAGTACTTC.